This T cell receptor beta chain was found in a study of T cells in tumors after PD-1 blockade. Study at large: During anti-PD-1 treatment, some patients continued daily vismodegib 150 mg.

CDR1 is LGHDT and CDR2 is YNNKEL in the germline V gene (reference sequence). Trimming cost V 0 bases and J 7 bases, with 14 bases left between them. This CDR3 spans 15 amino acids. Tumor or blood genomic DNA was sequenced, with inputs of roughly 616 ng to 6,004 ng. Produced via immunoSEQ multiplex PCR; TCRdb's table is partial and in-frame only. This table has tens of thousands of clones, around 80% appearing once. The J gene is TRBJ2-3, the V gene TRBV3-1 (or the pseudogene TRBV3-2), with D perhaps TRBD2 (5 bases). The material was PBMCs, obtained before anti-PD-1 treatment. The clonotype comes from a human donor with basal cell carcinoma. The CDR3 spells CASSQDGGPGNTQYF. The CDR3 DNA is TGTGCCAGCAGCCAAGATGGTGGCCCCGGGAATACGCAGTATTTT.